The clone carrying this T cell receptor beta chain was seen repeatedly, ten times or more. These data belong to a study of spatial heterogeneity in lung cancer. Time point in this sample: sample taken at primary tumor resection. Material for sequencing was whole RNA from tumor, nontumor lung or frozen PBMC, left unsorted. The V gene lost 9 bases and the J gene lost 2 bases, with 11 bases spanning the gap. The length of the CDR3 is 13 residues. TCRdb called the 5' RACE reads again in MiXCR, with one record for every CDR3 protein. This sample has over 5,000 distinct CDR3 sequences, with 2.5% to 3% found just once.

The chain links TRBV12-3 or TRBV12-4 to TRBJ1-3; tentatively, D is TRBD1 (6 bases). The starting material was normal lung tissue next to the tumor, obtained at surgery. The sequence was obtained from a male donor with early-stage non-small cell lung cancer. The CDR3, as DNA: TGTGCCAGTAGGGGGGCTGCTGGAAACACCATATATTTT. It yields the protein CASRGAAGNTIYF.